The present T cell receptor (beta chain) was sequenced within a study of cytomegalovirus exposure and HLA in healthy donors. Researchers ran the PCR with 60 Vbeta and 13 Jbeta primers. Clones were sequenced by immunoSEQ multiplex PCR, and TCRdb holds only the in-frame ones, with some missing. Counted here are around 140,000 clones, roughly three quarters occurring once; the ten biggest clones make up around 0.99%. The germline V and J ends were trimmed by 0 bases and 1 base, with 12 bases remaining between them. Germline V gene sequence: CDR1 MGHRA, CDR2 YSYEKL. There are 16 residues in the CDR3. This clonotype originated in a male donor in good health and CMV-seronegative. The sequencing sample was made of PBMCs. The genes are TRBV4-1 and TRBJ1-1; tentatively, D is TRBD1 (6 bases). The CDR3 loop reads CASSQETGSGNTEAFF. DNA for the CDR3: TGCGCCAGCAGCCAAGAAACAGGGTCGGGGAACACTGAAGCTTTCTTT.